The 20 T cell receptor beta chains given below trace back to one sample, sequenced in a study of cytomegalovirus exposure and HLA in healthy donors. The PCR ran on 60 Vbeta and 13 Jbeta primers. Sequencing was performed with immunoSEQ multiplex PCR; in TCRdb, only in-frame clones are kept and a portion is missing. Of about 92,000 clones in the sample, around four fifths were seen once. Sequenced material: PBMCs. These receptor sequences come from a woman aged 18-35 years in good health and CMV-seropositive.

The gene calls are TRBV2 and TRBJ2-7, with 8 bases that match TRBD1. The germline gives CDR1 SNHLY, CDR2 FYNNEI. This CDR3 is 12 amino acids long. V lost 9 bases to trimming and J lost 3 bases; unmatched junction nucleotides: 4. The CDR3 is CASGQGFYEQYF. The CDR3 DNA sequence: TGTGCCAGTGGACAGGGTTTCTACGAGCAGTACTTC.

The CDR3 loop reads CASSLFGNQETQYF. Written as DNA, the CDR3 is TGTGCCAGCAGCTTATTCGGGAACCAAGAGACCCAGTACTTC. The rearrangement links TRBV7-3 to TRBJ2-5, with D maybe TRBD2 (5 bases). Germline CDR1 SGHTA, CDR2 FQGTGA. The CDR3 covers 14 residues. Trimming took 2 bases from V and 0 from J, leaving 7 bases between them.

This chain joins TRBV6-5 and TRBJ2-1; D perhaps matches TRBD2 (5 bases). Deletions cut 3 bases from V and 4 bases from J, with 13 bases between. The CDR3 loop spans 15 amino acids. From germline, CDR1 is MNHEY and CDR2 SVGAGI. DNA for the CDR3: TGTGCCAGCAGTTATGAGGGCACCGAGTACAATGAGCAGTTCTTC. Its translation: CASSYEGTEYNEQFF.

In its sample, this clone was seen once. V is TRBV29-1 and J is TRBJ2-1; tentatively, D is TRBD2 (6 bases). V was cut by 3 bases and J by 8 bases, with 14 bases left in between. This CDR3 comprises 13 residues. Germline lookup yields CDR1 SQVTM and CDR2 ANQGSEA. Here the CDR3 reads CSVDAGRGDEQFF. DNA of the CDR3: TGCAGCGTTGACGCGGGGCGCGGGGATGAGCAGTTCTTC.

CDR3 protein: CASSENRDRPDTQYF. The DNA for the CDR3 is TGTGCCAGCAGCGAAAACCGGGACAGGCCAGATACGCAGTATTTT. This chain joins TRBV6-6 and TRBJ2-3; 8 bases map to TRBD1. Germline values: CDR1 MNHNY, CDR2 SVGAGI (reference sequence). This CDR3 spans 15 amino acids. Germline trimming cut 6 bases from V and 4 bases from J; bases unmatched to any gene: 9.

This rearrangement joins TRBV5-6 to TRBJ1-1, with 8 bases fitting TRBD1. The CDR3 has 14 amino acids. V lost 0 bases and J lost 6; bases outside the gene matches: 4. CDR1 is SGHDT, CDR2 YYEEEE, per germline. CDR3 residues: CASSLGQGFSEAFF. The CDR3 DNA follows: TGTGCCAGCAGCTTGGGACAGGGGTTCTCTGAAGCTTTCTTT.

Worth noting for this clone: At one boundary the junction diverges from the germline segment, which might be a read error. V gene TRBV25-1 combines with J gene TRBJ1-5; D may be TRBD1 (5 bases). The CDR3 extends over 18 amino acids. CDR1 MGHDK and CDR2 SYGVNS come from the germline V gene. In nucleotides, the CDR3 is TGTGCCATCAGTTTAACAGTAGAGCGGGACTATAGCAATCAGCCCCAGCATTTT. It is translated as CAISLTVERDYSNQPQHF.

The rearrangement links TRBV27 to TRBJ2-7; 7 bases line up with TRBD1. There are 13 residues in the CDR3. The V and J ends lost 4 bases and 9 bases, in that order; junction bases with no gene match: 9. Germline CDR1 MNHEY, CDR2 SMNVEV (reference sequence). The chain's CDR3 is CASSYRGGDGQYF. CDR3 coding DNA: TGTGCCAGCAGTTATCGAGGGGGCGATGGGCAGTACTTC.

The chain is built from TRBV5-1 and TRBJ1-2, with D unclear. Germline CDR1 and CDR2: SGHRS and YFSETQ. The CDR3 runs to 15 residues. Trimming removed 0 bases from V and 0 bases from J, with 9 bases in between. The CDR3 spells CASSLDPTANYGYTF. The CDR3 bases are TGCGCCAGCAGCTTGGATCCTACAGCTAACTATGGCTACACCTTC.

The chain couples TRBV18 to TRBJ1-4; a possible D gene is TRBD1 (6 bases). Germline CDR1 KGHSH, CDR2 LQKENI. Trimming pared 6 bases from V and 6 bases from J, leaving 11 bases between. The CDR3 runs to 13 residues. DNA of the CDR3: TGTGCCAGCTCCGCTAACAGGGATGAAAAACTGTTTTTT. Its protein product is CASSANRDEKLFF.

The chain combines TRBV5-1 with TRBJ2-1; 8 nucleotides match TRBD1. V was pared by 4 bases and J by 6 bases, with 3 bases of the junction left unmatched. Germline V lookup: CDR1 SGHRS, CDR2 YFSETQ. CDR3 size: 13 residues. CDR3 nucleotide sequence: TGCGCCAGCAGCACCGACAGGGGCAATGAGCAGTTCTTC. Translated, it gives CASSTDRGNEQFF.

This clone was seen only a few times. The rearrangement links TRBV7-9 to TRBJ1-4; 11 positions agree with TRBD1. CDR1 is SEHNR and CDR2 is FQNEAQ in the germline V gene (reference sequence). The V gene end was trimmed by 5 bases and the J gene end by 8 bases; junction bases not matched to a gene: 4. CDR3 size: 14 residues. The CDR3 region is CASSRTGGREKLFF. The CDR3 DNA reads TGTGCCAGCAGCCGGACAGGGGGCCGGGAAAAACTGTTTTTT.

The chain is built from TRBV2 and TRBJ1-6, with 7 bases fitting TRBD1. The CDR3 covers 17 residues. With V trimmed by 6 bases and J by 0 bases, 8 bases remained unmatched. Per germline, CDR1 SNHLY and CDR2 FYNNEI. Written as DNA, the CDR3 is TGTGCCAGCAGATACGGACAGGAGAGCTCCTATAATTCACCCCTCCACTTT. Its translation: CASRYGQESSYNSPLHF.

This clone was counted once. This rearrangement joins TRBV19 to TRBJ1-2; D not certain. The CDR3 is 12 residues long. The germline gives CDR1 LNHDA, CDR2 SQIVND (reference sequence). The ends were cut back, 6 bases at V and 4 bases at J, with 9 bases in the middle. The chain's CDR3 is CASRGEGYGYTF. The CDR3 region has the DNA TGTGCCAGTAGGGGAGAGGGCTATGGCTACACCTTC.

The chain employs TRBV7-9 and TRBJ1-4; TRBD1 aligns across 7 bases. This CDR3 has 15 amino acids. Trimming removed 4 bases from V and 5 bases from J; junction bases left unmatched: 7. Germline loops: CDR1 SEHNR, CDR2 FQNEAQ (reference sequence). The CDR3 spells CASSSPGTENEKLFF. The CDR3 DNA follows: TGTGCCAGCAGCTCCCCCGGGACAGAGAATGAAAAACTGTTTTTT.

The chain uses TRBV7-9 and TRBJ2-2, with TRBD2 matching over 10 bases. The J segment lost 0 bases and the V segment lost 0 bases, leaving 4 bases of the junction unmatched. Germline values: CDR1 SEHNR, CDR2 FQNEAQ (reference sequence). This CDR3 contains 18 residues. The chain's CDR3 is CASSLAASGGSNTGELFF. In nucleotides, the CDR3 is TGTGCCAGCAGCTTAGCGGCTAGCGGGGGATCGAACACCGGGGAGCTGTTTTTT.

This chain joins TRBV25-1 and TRBJ2-2; 7 positions match TRBD1. Germline V gene sequence: CDR1 MGHDK, CDR2 SYGVNS. With V trimmed by 2 bases and J by 6 bases, 3 bases remained unmatched. This CDR3 has 14 amino acids. CDR3 nucleotides: TGTGCCAGCAGTGAAGGACAGGCGGCCGGGGAGCTGTTTTTT. Translating gives CASSEGQAAGELFF.

This chain connects TRBV6-6 to TRBJ2-2; D may be TRBD2 (6 bases). There are 16 residues in the CDR3. The V gene's germline CDR1 is MNHNY and CDR2 SVGAGI (reference sequence). V was trimmed by 5 bases and J by 6 bases, leaving 19 bases between them. CDR3 amino acids: CASSAPHDGGPGELFF. Here the CDR3 DNA reads TGTGCCAGCAGTGCCCCTCACGACGGGGGTCCCGGGGAGCTGTTTTTT.

The V and J genes are TRBV5-6 and TRBJ1-1, with TRBD1 as a possible D gene (5 bases). The germline V and J ends were trimmed by 1 base and 4 bases, with 5 bases remaining between them. CDR1 SGHDT and CDR2 YYEEEE come from the germline V gene. There are 12 residues in the CDR3. The CDR3 spells CASSLRGTEAFF. The CDR3, as DNA: TGTGCCAGCAGCTTGAGGGGCACTGAAGCTTTCTTT. The entire variable domain, with the rest obtained from reference TRBV5-6 and TRBJ1-1, is as follows: DAGVTQSPTHLIKTRGQQVTLRCSPKSGHDTVSWYQQALGQGPQFIFQYYEEEERQRGNFPDRFSGHQFPNYSSELNVNALLLGDSALYLCASSLRGTEAFFGQGTRLTVV.

This chain links TRBV7-6 with TRBJ2-1, with 7 bases identical to TRBD1. Germline values: CDR1 SGHVS, CDR2 FNYEAQ. V shed 4 bases and J 11 bases; nucleotides not matched to a gene: 5. The CDR3 has 12 amino acids. The CDR3 coding sequence is TGTGCCAGCAGCTCCTCGGGACAGCAGCAGTTCTTC. Translated, it gives CASSSSGQQQFF.